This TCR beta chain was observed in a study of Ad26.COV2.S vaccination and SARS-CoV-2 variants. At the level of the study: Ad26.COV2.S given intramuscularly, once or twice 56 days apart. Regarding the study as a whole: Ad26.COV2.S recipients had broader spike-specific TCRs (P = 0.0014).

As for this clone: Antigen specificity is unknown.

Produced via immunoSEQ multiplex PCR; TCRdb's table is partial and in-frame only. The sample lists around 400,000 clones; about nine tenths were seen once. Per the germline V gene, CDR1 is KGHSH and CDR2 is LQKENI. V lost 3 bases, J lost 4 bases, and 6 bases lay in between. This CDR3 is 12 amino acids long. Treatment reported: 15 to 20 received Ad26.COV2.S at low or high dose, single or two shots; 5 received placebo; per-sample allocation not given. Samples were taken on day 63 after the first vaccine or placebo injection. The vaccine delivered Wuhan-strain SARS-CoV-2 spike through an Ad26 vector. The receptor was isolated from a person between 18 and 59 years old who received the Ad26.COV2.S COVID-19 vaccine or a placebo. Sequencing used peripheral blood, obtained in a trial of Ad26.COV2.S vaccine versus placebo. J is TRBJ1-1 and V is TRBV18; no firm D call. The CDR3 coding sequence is TGTGCCAGCTCACCCCTGGGCACTGAAGCTTTCTTT. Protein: CASSPLGTEAFF.